One sample yielded the 28 T cell receptor beta chains listed below, sequenced in a study of cytomegalovirus exposure and HLA in healthy donors. The PCR used 60 Vbeta and 13 Jbeta primers. The repertoire was sequenced with immunoSEQ multiplex PCR; TCRdb's copy has only in-frame clones and lacks some. Its clone listing holds 100,000 to 150,000 clones. Material for sequencing was PBMCs. These receptors all come from a woman between 40 and 55 years old in good health and CMV-seronegative.

The V call is TRBV6-5, the J call TRBJ1-6, with D maybe TRBD1 (5 bases). The V end was cut by 6 bases, the J end by 14 bases, with 14 bases between. CDR3 length: 12 residues. From germline, CDR1 is MNHEY and CDR2 SVGAGI. CDR3 sequence reads: CASSLDSLTLHF. The CDR3 nucleotides read TGTGCCAGCAGCTTAGACAGCCTCACCCTCCACTTT.

J is TRBJ1-1 and V is TRBV5-1, with D perhaps matching TRBD1 (5 bases). The CDR3 spans 15 residues. Looked up from germline, CDR1 is SGHRS and CDR2 is YFSETQ. Trimming cost V 4 bases and J 1 base, with 14 bases left between them. The chain's CDR3 is CASSPGGTENTEAFF. For the CDR3, the DNA is TGCGCCAGCAGCCCCGGGGGGACGGAGAACACTGAAGCTTTCTTT.

This sequence joins TRBV7-2 and TRBJ2-5; 10 bases are a match to TRBD2. The J call may not be correct, given that the DNA end is closer to TRBJ2-7. The CDR3 spans 15 residues. Germline CDR1 SGHTA, CDR2 FQGNSA. The CDR3 reads CASILLAGGTYEQYF. DNA for the CDR3: TGTGCCAGCATCCTCTTAGCGGGGGGTACCTACGAGCAGTACTTC.

CDR3 coding DNA: TGTGCCAGCAGCTTAGCCCAGGGATGGAATCAGCCCCAGCATTTT. Protein product: CASSLAQGWNQPQHF. The V gene is TRBV11-2, the J gene TRBJ1-5; D possibly corresponds to TRBD1 (5 bases). CDR3 length equals 15 residues. The V gene lost 1 base and the J gene lost 4 bases, with 11 bases spanning the gap. CDR1 and CDR2 (germline): SGHAT, FQNNGV.

This chain links TRBV28 with TRBJ1-2, with TRBD1 matching 9 bases. V gave up 6 bases and J gave up 8 bases; unmatched junction bases: 7. The CDR3 runs to 13 residues. CDR1 and CDR2 from the germline V gene are MDHEN and SYDVKM. CDR3 amino acids: CASSLQGAEGYTF. The CDR3 coding sequence is TGTGCCAGCAGCCTACAGGGGGCTGAGGGCTACACCTTC.

V is TRBV5-1 and J is TRBJ1-2, with 9 bases aligning to TRBD1. The CDR3 is 14 amino acids. Trimming cost V 3 bases and J 5 bases; bases outside gene matches: 5. In germline, CDR1 is SGHRS, CDR2 YFSETQ. This CDR3 reads CASSSDGTGYGYTF. CDR3 nucleotide sequence: TGCGCCAGCAGCTCCGATGGGACAGGGTATGGCTACACCTTC.

The chain uses TRBV4-2 and TRBJ2-7, with D unclear. CDR1 and CDR2 (germline): LGHNA, YNFKEQ. This CDR3 has 14 residues. V dropped 4 bases and J dropped 0 bases, with 10 bases sitting between them. CDR3 loop: CASSRSGGSYEQYF. CDR3 DNA: TGTGCCAGCAGCCGGTCAGGTGGCTCCTACGAGCAGTACTTC.

V is TRBV6-4 and J is TRBJ2-5; 8 nucleotides line up with TRBD2. V was clipped by 6 bases and J by 4 bases; unmatched bases: 4. The CDR3 runs to 13 residues. Germline CDR1 and CDR2: MRHNA and SNTAGT. The CDR3 bases are TGTGCCAGCAGCCGCGCGGGAGGAGAGACCCAGTACTTC. It yields the protein CASSRAGGETQYF.

The CDR3 nucleotides are TGTGCCAGCAGCTTTGGTCCAGGGTCGAACACCGGGGAGCTGTTTTTT. Amino acids: CASSFGPGSNTGELFF. The chain is built from TRBV7-2 and TRBJ2-2, with a possible D match to TRBD1 (5 bases). CDR1 SGHTA and CDR2 FQGNSA come from the germline V gene. Trimming removed 3 bases from V and 0 bases from J, with 11 bases in between. This CDR3 is 16 amino acids long.

This chain links TRBV5-1 with TRBJ1-6; 9 bases are shared with TRBD1. This CDR3 comprises 13 residues. Germline V gives CDR1 SGHRS, CDR2 YFSETQ. V was clipped by 7 bases and J by 8 bases; unmatched bases: 4. The CDR3 sequence: CASRGQGDSPLHF. CDR3 coding DNA: TGCGCCAGCCGGGGACAGGGTGATTCACCCCTCCACTTT.

J is TRBJ1-1 and V is TRBV10-2, with a possible D match to TRBD1 (5 bases). With 6 bases removed from V and 0 bases from J, the gap between germline ends came to 11 bases. Germline V gives CDR1 WSHSY, CDR2 SAAADI. This CDR3 region has 14 residues. The CDR3 region has the DNA TGCGCCAGCAGAACAGGTTCGATGAACACTGAAGCTTTCTTT. Translated, it gives CASRTGSMNTEAFF.

The chain combines TRBV6-5 with TRBJ2-1, with 10 bases fitting TRBD1. The CDR3 totals 12 residues. The germline V gene encodes CDR1 MNHEY and CDR2 SVGAGI. The ends lost 6 bases at V and 12 bases at J; junction bases unmatched: 5. This CDR3 is CASSRQGAVQFF. In DNA form, the CDR3 reads TGTGCCAGCAGCCGACAGGGGGCTGTGCAGTTCTTC.

The V call is TRBV5-6, the J call TRBJ2-3; 7 bases line up with TRBD2. V was pared by 0 bases and J by 4 bases, with 8 bases of the junction left unmatched. Germline V gives CDR1 SGHDT, CDR2 YYEEEE. There are 16 residues in the CDR3. Here the CDR3 DNA reads TGTGCCAGCAGCTTGGGGGGGGAGGGGCGGTCAGATACGCAGTATTTT. Protein product: CASSLGGEGRSDTQYF.

This chain's CDR3 is CASSWGAGGTGELFF. The CDR3 region has the DNA TGCGCCAGCAGCTGGGGGGCAGGGGGCACCGGGGAGCTGTTTTTT. The V gene is TRBV5-1, the J gene TRBJ2-2, with D possibly matching TRBD1 (7 bases). Trimming removed 3 bases at V and 4 bases at J, with 13 bases between. In germline, CDR1 is SGHRS, CDR2 YFSETQ. This CDR3 comprises 15 residues.

The chain uses TRBV10-3 and TRBJ1-2; TRBD1 is a possible D gene (5 bases). The germline V gene has CDR1 ENHRY and CDR2 SYGVKD. This CDR3 is built from 12 residues. V gave up 6 bases and J gave up 8 bases, with 13 bases separating them. The CDR3 nucleotides read TGTGCCATCAGGGGTCAGGGTGACGGCTACACCTTC. Amino acid sequence: CAIRGQGDGYTF.

The CDR3 spells CASSLSTGITEAFF. For the CDR3, the DNA is TGTGCCAGCAGCTTGAGTACAGGGATCACTGAAGCTTTCTTT. This sequence joins TRBV11-1 and TRBJ1-1; D perhaps matches TRBD1 (6 bases). The CDR3 runs to 14 residues. Trimming left V 3 bases short and J 4 bases short, with 12 bases between. Per germline, CDR1 SGHAT and CDR2 FQDESV (reference sequence).

The chain carries TRBV15 and TRBJ1-3; no reliable D call. This CDR3 has 13 amino acids. Deletions cut 0 bases from V and 7 bases from J, with 7 bases between. Germline V lookup: CDR1 LNHNV, CDR2 YYDKDF (reference sequence). The CDR3 nucleotides are TGTGCCACCAGCAGAGAACAGCGGAACACCATATATTTT. Protein sequence: CATSREQRNTIYF. Using reference TRBV15 and TRBJ1-3 for the parts outside the CDR3, the full variable domain is DAMVIQNPRYQVTQFGKPVTLSCSQTLNHNVMYWYQQKSSQAPKLLFHYYDKDFNNEADTPDNFQSRRPNTSFCFLDIRSPGLGDTAMYLCATSREQRNTIYFGEGSWLTVV.

The rearrangement uses TRBV18 and TRBJ2-1; 8 bases are shared with TRBD2. This CDR3 has 16 residues. The germline CDR1 and CDR2 sequences are KGHSH and LQKENI. V trimming: 0 bases; J trimming: 4 bases; junction bases outside the gene matches: 5. The CDR3 region is CASSPPLTSGYNEQFF. CDR3 sequence (DNA): TGTGCCAGCTCACCACCGTTAACTAGCGGATACAATGAGCAGTTCTTC.

The rearrangement links TRBV7-9 to TRBJ1-4, with 9 positions matching TRBD1. The ends lost 5 bases at V and 5 bases at J; junction bases unmatched: 9. This CDR3 is 16 amino acids long. The V gene's germline CDR1 is SEHNR and CDR2 FQNEAQ (reference sequence). CDR3 in DNA: TGTGCCAGCAGCCCGACAGGGGGAAGGGGCAATGAAAAACTGTTTTTT. It codes for CASSPTGGRGNEKLFF.

V and J are TRBV11-3 and TRBJ2-5, with D perhaps TRBD1 (6 bases). The CDR3 sequence is 14 residues long. Germline assignment: CDR1 SGHNT and CDR2 YENEEA. Trimming removed 1 base from V and 5 bases from J, with 11 bases in between. The DNA for the CDR3 is TGTGCCAGCAGCTTAGTAGGGGACACGGAGACCCAGTACTTC. Translated, it gives CASSLVGDTETQYF.

The CDR3 nucleotides are TGTGCCACCGTGCAGGGGGCCGCCTACAATGAGCAGTTCTTC. Its protein product is CATVQGAAYNEQFF. This chain links TRBV19 with TRBJ2-1; 8 positions match TRBD1. This CDR3 spans 14 amino acids. Germline CDR1 LNHDA, CDR2 SQIVND (reference sequence). V shed 10 bases, J shed 2 bases, and the junction held 7 bases outside the gene matches.

The rearrangement uses TRBV4-2 and TRBJ1-6; TRBD1 aligns across 7 bases. Losses at the gene ends were 3 bases for V and 7 bases for J; bases not matched to a gene: 9. The CDR3 is 16 residues long. CDR1 and CDR2 (germline): LGHNA, YNFKEQ. In DNA form, the CDR3 reads TGTGCCAGCAGCCATGGGGACAGCGCGGGGAATTCACCCCTCCACTTT. It yields the protein CASSHGDSAGNSPLHF.

This chain links TRBV28 with TRBJ1-2, with TRBD1 identical over 8 bases. The junction had 9 bases not matched to a gene; V was cut back by 5 bases and J by 4 bases. Germline lookup yields CDR1 MDHEN and CDR2 SYDVKM. The CDR3 runs 15 residues. CDR3 amino acids: CASSLSGGAGYGYTF. DNA for the CDR3: TGTGCCAGCAGTCTCTCAGGGGGCGCCGGCTATGGCTACACCTTC.

The rearrangement joins TRBV5-4 to TRBJ2-7; TRBD2 matches 7 bases. Germline V gives CDR1 SGHNT, CDR2 YYREEE (reference sequence). The CDR3 totals 14 residues. V lost 4 bases, J lost 6 bases, and 10 bases stayed unmatched. Written as DNA, the CDR3 is TGTGCCAGCAGCCCCGGGAGGAGTCCCAGCGAGCAGTACTTC. Translated: CASSPGRSPSEQYF.

The chain couples TRBV28 to TRBJ1-5, with 8 bases lining up with TRBD1. In germline, CDR1 is MDHEN, CDR2 SYDVKM. CDR3 length equals 14 residues. Germline trimming cut 6 bases from V and 3 bases from J; bases unmatched to any gene: 4. The CDR3 is CASRDRAINQPQHF. As DNA, the CDR3 is TGTGCCAGCAGGGACAGGGCGATCAATCAGCCCCAGCATTTT. Using reference TRBV28 and TRBJ1-5 for the parts outside the CDR3, the full variable domain is DVKVTQSSRYLVKRTGEKVFLECVQDMDHENMFWYRQDPGLGLRLIYFSYDVKMKEKGDIPEGYSVSREKKERFSLILESASTNQTSMYLCASRDRAINQPQHFGDGTRLSIL.

J is TRBJ2-7 and V is TRBV7-9; D gene unclear. Trimming removed 1 base from V and 2 bases from J, with 18 bases in between. Germline CDR1 and CDR2: SEHNR and FQNEAQ (reference sequence). CDR3 length: 17 residues. This CDR3 is CASSLGAGRRWPYEQYF. Here the CDR3 DNA reads TGTGCCAGCAGCTTAGGGGCAGGTAGACGTTGGCCCTACGAGCAGTACTTC.

J is TRBJ2-6 and V is TRBV4-3; D perhaps matches TRBD2 (5 bases). Per the germline V gene, CDR1 is LGHNA and CDR2 is YSLEER. V lost 0 bases and J lost 2, with 8 bases in between. The CDR3 is 16 residues long. DNA for the CDR3: TGCGCCAGCAGCCAAGAGCGAGGGACTGGGGCCAACGTCCTGACTTTC. Amino acids: CASSQERGTGANVLTF.

The rearrangement joins TRBV7-8 to TRBJ1-1; 7 bases are shared with TRBD1. Germline V lookup: CDR1 SGHVS, CDR2 FQNEAQ. The length of the CDR3 is 13 residues. The V gene end was trimmed by 6 bases and the J gene end by 6 bases; junction bases not matched to a gene: 7. CDR3 loop: CASSVQGSAEAFF. The CDR3 coding sequence is TGTGCCAGCAGTGTACAGGGGTCGGCTGAAGCTTTCTTT.